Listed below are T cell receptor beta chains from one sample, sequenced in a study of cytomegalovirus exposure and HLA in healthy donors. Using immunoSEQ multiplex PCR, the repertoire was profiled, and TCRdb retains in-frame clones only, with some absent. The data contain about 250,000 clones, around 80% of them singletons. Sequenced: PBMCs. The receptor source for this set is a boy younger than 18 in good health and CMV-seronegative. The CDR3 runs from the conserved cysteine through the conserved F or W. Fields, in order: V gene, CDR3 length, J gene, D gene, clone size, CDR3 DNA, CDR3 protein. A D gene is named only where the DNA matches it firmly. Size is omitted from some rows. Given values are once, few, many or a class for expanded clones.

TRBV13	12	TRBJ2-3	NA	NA	TGTGCCAGCAGCTCTGCGGGAGATACGCAGTATTTT	CASSSAGDTQYF
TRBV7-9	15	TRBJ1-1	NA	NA	TGTGCCAGCAGCTTAGGTCCAGGGGTGTTGGCTGAAGCTTTCTTT	CASSLGPGVLAEAFF
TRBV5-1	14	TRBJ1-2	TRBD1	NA	TGCGCCAGCAGCTTGGACAGGGGCGACTATGGCTACACCTTC	CASSLDRGDYGYTF
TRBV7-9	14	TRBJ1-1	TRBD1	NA	TGTGCCAGCAGCTTACAGGGGGGGAACACTGAAGCTTTCTTT	CASSLQGGNTEAFF
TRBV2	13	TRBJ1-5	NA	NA	TGTGCCAGCAGTGACTTCCGGAATCAGCCCCAGCATTTT	CASSDFRNQPQHF
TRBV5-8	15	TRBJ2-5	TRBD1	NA	TGTGCCAGCAGCTCCGGGACAGGGCTTCGGGTGACCCAGTACTTC	CASSSGTGLRVTQYF
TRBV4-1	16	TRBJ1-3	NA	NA	TGCGCCAGCAGCCATGATCGACACTCCTCTGGAAACACCATATATTTT	CASSHDRHSSGNTIYF
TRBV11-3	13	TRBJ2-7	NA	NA	TGTGCCAGCAGCTTGGACACACCACATAGACAGTACTTC	CASSLDTPHRQYF
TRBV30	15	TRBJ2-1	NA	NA	TGTGCCTGGAAGAGTAGCTGCTGCTCCTACAATGAGCAGTTCTTC	CAWKSSCCSYNEQFF
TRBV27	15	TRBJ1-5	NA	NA	TGTGCCAGCAGTCGCAGGCCTTTTAGCAATCAGCCCCAGCATTTT	CASSRRPFSNQPQHF
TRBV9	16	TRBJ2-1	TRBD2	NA	TGTGCCAGCAGCGCGACGGGGACTAGTGGGAACAATGAGCAGTTCTTC	CASSATGTSGNNEQFF
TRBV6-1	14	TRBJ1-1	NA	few	TGTGCCAGCAGTACCGACAGTGAGAGCACTGAAGCTTTCTTT	CASSTDSESTEAFF
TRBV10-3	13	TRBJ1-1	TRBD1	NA	TGTGCCACGGGGGACAGGAGTTTCGCTGAAGCTTTCTTT	CATGDRSFAEAFF
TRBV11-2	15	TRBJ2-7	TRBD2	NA	TGTGCCAGCAGCGGCAGGACTAGCGGTACCTACGAGCAGTACTTC	CASSGRTSGTYEQYF
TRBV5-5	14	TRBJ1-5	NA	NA	TGTGCCAGCAGCCGGGGGGCAATGTATCAGCCCCAGCATTTT	CASSRGAMYQPQHF
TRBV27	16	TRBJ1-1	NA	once	TGTGCCAGCCTTACAGTTACAGGGCCCGGACCTACTGAAGCTTTCTTT	CASLTVTGPGPTEAFF
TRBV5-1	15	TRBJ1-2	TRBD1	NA	TGCGCCAGCAGTTTACTAGGGGGCCTCAACTATGGCTACACCTTC	CASSLLGGLNYGYTF
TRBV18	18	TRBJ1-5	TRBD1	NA	TGTGCCAGCTCACCAGGGGACAGGAGCCCTAATAGCAATCAGCCCCAGCATTTT	CASSPGDRSPNSNQPQHF
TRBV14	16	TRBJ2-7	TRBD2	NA	TGTGCCAGCAGCCAAAGACTAGCGGGAGTTCGTTACGAGCAGTACTTC	CASSQRLAGVRYEQYF
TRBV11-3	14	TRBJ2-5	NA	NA	TGTGCCAGCAGCTTAGGCACAGGGCGGGAGACCCAGTACTTC	CASSLGTGRETQYF
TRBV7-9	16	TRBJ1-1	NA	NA	TGTGCCAGCAGCTCCCTGGGGGGGCCCACGCACACTGAAGCTTTCTTT	CASSSLGGPTHTEAFF
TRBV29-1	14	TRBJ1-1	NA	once	TGCAGCGTTGATCGGGGGGGGGCGGGCACTGAAGCTTTCTTT	CSVDRGGAGTEAFF
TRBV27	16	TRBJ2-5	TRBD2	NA	TGTGCCAGCAGTTTGTGGACTAGCGGGTCCCAAGAGACCCAGTACTTC	CASSLWTSGSQETQYF
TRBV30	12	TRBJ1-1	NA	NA	TGTGCCTGGAGTGTACGGGGCACTGAAGCTTTCTTT	CAWSVRGTEAFF
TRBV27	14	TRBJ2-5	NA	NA	TGTGCCAGCAGTTTATGCCGAGGTCCAGAGACCCAGTACTTC	CASSLCRGPETQYF
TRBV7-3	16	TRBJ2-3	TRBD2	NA	TGTGCCAGCAGCTCGGGACTAGCGGGGGTGACAGATACGCAGTATTTT	CASSSGLAGVTDTQYF
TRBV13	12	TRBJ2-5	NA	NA	TGTGCCAGCAGCTTGCGGTTCGAGACCCAGTACTTC	CASSLRFETQYF
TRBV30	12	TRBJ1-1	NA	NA	TGTGCCTGGAGTGTCGGTAGCCCCGAAGCTTTCTTT	CAWSVGSPEAFF
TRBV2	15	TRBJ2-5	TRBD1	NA	TGTGCCAGCAGTGACCCACAGGGGGCGTGGGAGACCCAGTACTTC	CASSDPQGAWETQYF
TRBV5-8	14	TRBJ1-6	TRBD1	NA	TGTGCCAGCAGCCTACTGACAGGGGTGTCACCCCTCCACTTT	CASSLLTGVSPLHF
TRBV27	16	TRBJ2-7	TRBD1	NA	TGTGCCAGCAGTTTATTCGTGTGGACAGGGAGCTACGAGCAGTACTTC	CASSLFVWTGSYEQYF
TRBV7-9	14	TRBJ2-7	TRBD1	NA	TGTGCCAGCACCCTCCGTCAGACAGGGTACGAGCAGTACTTC	CASTLRQTGYEQYF
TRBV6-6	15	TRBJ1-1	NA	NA	TGTGCCAGCACCCACCGGCGGCAGGGGAACACTGAAGCTTTCTTT	CASTHRRQGNTEAFF
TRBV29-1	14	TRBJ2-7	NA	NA	TGCAGCGTGAATACACCGGGTAGCTCCTACGAGCAGTACTTC	CSVNTPGSSYEQYF
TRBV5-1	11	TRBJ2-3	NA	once	TGCGCCAGCAGCTTGGCTGATACGCAGTATTTT	CASSLADTQYF
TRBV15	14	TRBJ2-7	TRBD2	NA	TGTGCCACCAGCAGAGAGCGGGAGTCGGACGAGCAGTACTTC	CATSRERESDEQYF
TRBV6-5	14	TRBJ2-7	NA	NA	TGTGCCAGCAGTTACGGGGGCGCGCGGCACGAGCAGTACTTC	CASSYGGARHEQYF
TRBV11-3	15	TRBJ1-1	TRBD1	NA	TGTGCCAGCAGCTTAGGTGGGACAGTTGCCACTGAAGCTTTCTTT	CASSLGGTVATEAFF
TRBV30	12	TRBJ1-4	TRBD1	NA	TGTGCCGGACAGGGGGCCCTTGAAAAACTGTTTTTT	CAGQGALEKLFF
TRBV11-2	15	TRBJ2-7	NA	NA	TGTGCCAGCAGCTTAGGCGGGGAGAGCTCCTACGAGCAGTACTTC	CASSLGGESSYEQYF